Detailed here is one T cell receptor beta chain. The data were taken from a study of blood T cell repertoires in COVID-19. Study information: COVID-19 samples, acute and convalescent, were from the United States, Italy and Spain. T cells, B-cell-depleted T cells, or PBMCs supplied cDNA or gDNA.

Living in 24 US areas, the participants were between roughly 18 and 90 years of age. CDR1 and CDR2 from the germline V gene are SEHNR and FQNEAQ (reference sequence). V was cut by 0 bases and J by 8 bases, with 8 bases left in between. The CDR3 length is 13 residues. In the study's own analysis: Nucleated cell counts were estimated from reference gene primer amplification. Measured with immunoSEQ multiplex PCR; TCRdb has only the in-frame clones, and not every one. The V and J calls and clone size were taken over from that table, and D and trimming were inferred from the DNA. Of fewer than 450,000 clones in the sample, around 90% were seen once.

The receptor's source is a woman aged 40 to 49 with acute COVID-19. Sequenced sample: PBMCs or T cells enriched from blood (not recorded which). The rearrangement joins TRBV7-9 to TRBJ1-5, with unresolved D. The CDR3 DNA sequence: TGTGCCAGCAGCTTAGCTCCGAGGGAGCCCCAGCATTTT. Its translation is CASSLAPREPQHF.